The 29 T cell receptor beta chains reported below all come from one sample, sequenced in a study of T cells in Graves' hyperthyroidism and ophthalmopathy. Regions amplified from RNA transcripts were the TCR beta CDR3 regions. RT-PCR in the first round (using the HTBI primer set) targeted the TCR CDR3. Each CDR3 protein gets one entry after TCRdb re-called the multiplex PCR reads with MiXCR. Here the sample spans around 600,000 distinct CDR3 sequences, less than 20% being singletons. The source material was blood. Receptor source: a woman in her twenties or thirties with Graves' hyperthyroidism.

This chain uses TRBV29-1 with TRBJ1-4, with D perhaps TRBD1 (5 bases). The germline V and J ends were trimmed by 6 bases and 12 bases, with 14 bases remaining between them. Germline V gene sequence: CDR1 SQVTM, CDR2 ANQGSEA. This CDR3 has 11 amino acids. CDR3 sequence (DNA): TGCAGCGTCATATCTCTGGGGGAACTGTTTTTT. Translation gives CSVISLGELFF.

To note about this clonotype: Possible read error: a much larger clone is one base away. The chain uses TRBV4-1 and TRBJ1-1, with D maybe TRBD1 (6 bases). CDR1 and CDR2 (germline): MGHRA, YSYEKL. The V end lost 4 bases, the J end lost 3 bases, and 15 bases lay between the germline ends. The CDR3 is 15 residues long. The CDR3 loop is CASSREYRVDTEAFF. CDR3 DNA sequence: TGCGCCAGCAGCCGGGAATACAGGGTCGACACTGAAGCTTTCTTT.

V usage is TRBV20-1 and J usage is TRBJ1-5; D might be TRBD1 (6 bases). This CDR3 comprises 15 residues. Trimming took off 2 bases at V and 6 bases at J, with 17 bases between the two ends. CDR1 is DFQATT, CDR2 SNEGSKA, per germline (reference sequence). CDR3: CSARKDSLGGQPQHF. The CDR3 DNA reads as TGCAGTGCTAGAAAGGACAGTCTTGGGGGTCAGCCCCAGCATTTT.

The chain joins TRBV19 to TRBJ2-3, with D unresolved. The germline V gene encodes CDR1 LNHDA and CDR2 SQIVND (reference sequence). V gave up 4 bases and J gave up 4 bases, with 18 bases separating them. This CDR3 contains 16 residues. CDR3 bases: TGTGCCAGTAGTAAGAATCTAGACTCGACCGCAGATACGCAGTATTTT. Translated: CASSKNLDSTADTQYF.

The V gene is TRBV5-1, the J gene TRBJ2-3; 11 nucleotides agree with TRBD2. CDR1 SGHRS and CDR2 YFSETQ come from the germline V gene. V gave up 7 bases and J gave up 5 bases; unmatched junction bases: 18. This CDR3 comprises 18 residues. DNA of the CDR3: TGCGCCAGCTCGGACGGACTACGTAGCGGGAGGGGGGTAGATACGCAGTATTTT. Translation gives CASSDGLRSGRGVDTQYF.

This chain joins TRBV19 and TRBJ2-1; D unresolved. The CDR3 covers 15 residues. V dropped 3 bases and J dropped 9 bases, with 18 bases sitting between them. From germline, CDR1 is LNHDA and CDR2 SQIVND (reference sequence). This chain's CDR3 is CASSMRQVQLGEQFF. CDR3 nucleotide sequence: TGTGCCAGTAGTATGAGGCAGGTTCAGTTAGGTGAGCAGTTCTTC.

The V call is TRBV11-2, the J call TRBJ2-2; D is possibly TRBD1 (6 bases). Germline V gives CDR1 SGHAT, CDR2 FQNNGV. V was shortened by 4 bases and J by 3 bases, with 15 bases between the two germline ends. CDR3 length: 16 residues. The CDR3 sequence is CASSYPRDKDTGELFF. The CDR3 nucleotides are TGTGCCAGCAGCTACCCCCGGGACAAAGACACCGGGGAGCTGTTTTTT.

A few counts support this clonotype. The V call is TRBV5-6, the J call TRBJ1-5, with D hard to call. V lost 4 bases to trimming and J lost 0 bases, with 5 bases between them. CDR1 is SGHDT and CDR2 is YYEEEE in the germline V gene. This CDR3 comprises 13 residues. The CDR3 DNA reads as TGTGCCAGCAGCAAGACTAGCAATCAGCCCCAGCATTTT. As protein: CASSKTSNQPQHF.

V and J are TRBV4-2 and TRBJ1-5; 8 nucleotides align to TRBD1. Trimming removed 2 bases from V and 9 bases from J; junction bases left unmatched: 9. The CDR3 runs to 15 residues. CDR1 and CDR2 (germline): LGHNA, YNFKEQ. CDR3 loop: CASSQFLAGGMPQHF. Written as DNA, the CDR3 is TGTGCCAGCAGCCAATTTCTTGCAGGGGGCATGCCCCAGCATTTT.

The rearrangement links TRBV29-1 to TRBJ1-1, with D tentatively TRBD1 (5 bases). CDR3 length: 14 residues. CDR1 and CDR2 from the germline V gene are SQVTM and ANQGSEA. Trimming stripped 3 bases from V and 3 bases from J, with 14 bases between. The CDR3 sequence: CSVDRSGYDTEAFF. The CDR3 DNA sequence: TGCAGCGTTGATAGGTCAGGGTACGACACTGAAGCTTTCTTT.

Turning to this clonotype: This may arise from a read error, as a much more abundant clone is one base away. This is likely a read error, given that the CDR3 carries no conserved phenylalanine or tryptophan at its end. The rearrangement links TRBV27 to TRBJ2-7, with 9 bases lining up with TRBD1. The CDR3 spans 15 residues. Germline V CDR1 and CDR2: MNHEY, SMNVEV (reference sequence). V trimming: 2 bases; J trimming: 2 bases; junction bases outside the gene matches: 4. The chain's CDR3 is CASSLQTGGAYEQYL. DNA of the CDR3: TGTGCCAGCAGTTTACAGACAGGGGGGGCCTACGAGCAGTACCTC.

Note on this clonotype: Since a much larger clone is just one base distant, this may be a read error. This rearrangement joins TRBV6-2 or TRBV6-3 to TRBJ2-3, with 9 bases aligning to TRBD2. This CDR3 has 15 amino acids. The germline CDR1 and CDR2 sequences are MNHEY and SVGEGT. V shed 7 bases and J 2 bases; nucleotides not matched to a gene: 7. The CDR3 region is CASISSGTVTDTQYF. The CDR3 DNA follows: TGTGCCAGCATTTCTAGCGGGACCGTCACAGATACGCAGTATTTT.

This clonotype was picked up many times. The chain combines TRBV30 with TRBJ2-1; maybe TRBD1 (6 bases). The V gene's germline CDR1 is GTSNPN and CDR2 SVGIG (reference sequence). V was clipped by 0 bases and J by 0 bases, with 9 bases between them. This CDR3 has 15 residues. This CDR3 is CAWSVGQSSYNEQFF. CDR3 bases: TGTGCCTGGAGTGTAGGACAGAGCTCCTACAATGAGCAGTTCTTC.

This clonotype was detected many times. The chain has TRBV6-1 and TRBJ1-5; TRBD1 matches 8 bases. Losses at the gene ends were 5 bases for V and 6 bases for J; bases not matched to a gene: 6. Germline CDR1 and CDR2: MNHNS and SASEGT. This CDR3 spans 14 amino acids. DNA of the CDR3: TGTGCCAGCAGTTACGCAGGGGGCAGTCAGCCCCAGCATTTT. Its translation is CASSYAGGSQPQHF.

This clonotype showed up just a few times. The chain employs TRBV4-1 and TRBJ2-1; 9 bases match TRBD2. The J segment lost 1 base and the V segment lost 3 bases, leaving 16 bases of the junction unmatched. The V gene's germline CDR1 is MGHRA and CDR2 YSYEKL. There are 20 residues in the CDR3. CDR3 sequence: CASSHPLLAGGPDSYNEQFF. The CDR3 nucleotides are TGCGCCAGCAGCCACCCCCTACTGGCGGGAGGGCCTGATTCCTACAATGAGCAGTTCTTC.

There are a few counts of this clonotype. The V gene is TRBV30, the J gene TRBJ1-1, with a weak D call TRBD1 (5 bases). This CDR3 spans 11 amino acids. Germline V gene lookup returns CDR1 GTSNPN and CDR2 SVGIG (reference sequence). V was shortened by 3 bases and J by 7 bases, with 9 bases between the two germline ends. CDR3 region: CAWRGVSEAFF. CDR3 in DNA: TGTGCCTGGAGAGGGGTCAGTGAAGCTTTCTTT.

This clonotype showed up many times. The chain employs TRBV6-5 and TRBJ1-4; a weak D match, TRBD1 (5 bases). This CDR3 region has 14 residues. V shed 2 bases and J shed 6 bases, with 10 bases lying between them. CDR1 is MNHEY, CDR2 SVGAGI, per germline. The CDR3 sequence: CASSYRWGDEKLFF. The CDR3 region has the DNA TGTGCCAGCAGTTACCGTTGGGGGGATGAAAAACTGTTTTTT.

In its sample, this clonotype was seen many times. The chain carries TRBV5-1 and TRBJ2-1, with D possibly called TRBD1 or TRBD2 (5 bases each). V dropped 0 bases and J dropped 8 bases, with 15 bases sitting between them. The CDR3 is made up of 15 amino acids. Germline V gives CDR1 SGHRS, CDR2 YFSETQ. DNA of the CDR3: TGCGCCAGCAGCTTGGATCGTGAGGGGTTCGATGAGCAGTTCTTC. Residues: CASSLDREGFDEQFF. The full variable domain, completed using reference TRBV5-1 and TRBJ2-1, is KAGVTQTPRYLIKTRGQQVTLSCSPISGHRSVSWYQQTPGQGLQFLFEYFSETQRNKGNFPGRFSGRQFSNSRSEMNVSTLELGDSALYLCASSLDREGFDEQFFGPGTRLTVL.

Remarks on this clonotype: Being one base from a much bigger clone, this may be a read error. The gene calls are TRBV12-3 or TRBV12-4 and TRBJ1-5; 8 nucleotides line up with TRBD1. TRBJ2-3 matches the DNA end more closely, so the J call is doubtful. The CDR3 sequence is 15 residues long. The CDR3 sequence: CASSPTGVGNQPQYF. The DNA of the CDR3 is TGTGCCAGCAGTCCGACAGGGGTGGGCAATCAGCCCCAGTATTTT.

In its sample, this clonotype was seen many times. This rearrangement joins TRBV20-1 to TRBJ2-3; 15 bases agree with TRBD2. V lost 5 bases and J lost 10; bases outside the gene matches: 10. CDR1 and CDR2 from the germline V gene are DFQATT and SNEGSKA (reference sequence). This CDR3 is built from 15 residues. The CDR3 coding sequence is TGCAGTGCTTCCCTCCCGGGACTAGCGGGAGGTGCGCAGTATTTT. It yields the protein CSASLPGLAGGAQYF.

This clonotype was detected a few times. V and J are TRBV7-9 and TRBJ1-5; D not resolved. Germline CDR1 is SEHNR and CDR2 is FQNEAQ (reference sequence). The length of the CDR3 is 13 residues. V lost 1 base and J lost 4, with 5 bases in between. The CDR3 protein is CASSLGNNQPQHF. CDR3 in DNA: TGTGCCAGCAGCTTAGGCAATAATCAGCCCCAGCATTTT.

This clonotype was recorded many times. This chain uses TRBV12-3 or TRBV12-4 with TRBJ1-1; the D gene is possibly TRBD1 (5 bases). The CDR3 covers 15 residues. Deletions cut 5 bases from V and 0 bases from J, with 13 bases between. The chain's CDR3 is CASSGQTDLNTEAFF. CDR3 nucleotides: TGTGCCAGCAGTGGCCAGACAGACTTGAACACTGAAGCTTTCTTT.

The J gene is TRBJ1-1, the V gene TRBV7-2; no clear D gene. The CDR3 totals 14 residues. Trimming took off 0 bases at V and 5 bases at J, with 10 bases between the two ends. The V gene's germline CDR1 is SGHTA and CDR2 FQGNSA. CDR3 region: CASSLATTRTEAFF. CDR3 nucleotide sequence: TGTGCCAGCAGCTTAGCCACCACACGGACTGAAGCTTTCTTT.

This clonotype was recorded many times. The rearrangement uses TRBV20-1 and TRBJ2-3; the match to TRBD2 covers 10 bases. The CDR3 is made up of 17 amino acids. Looked up from germline, CDR1 is DFQATT and CDR2 is SNEGSKA (reference sequence). The V segment lost 1 base and the J segment 4 bases; nucleotides outside the gene matches: 11. Here the CDR3 reads CSARALAGWYDPDTQYF. CDR3 DNA sequence: TGCAGTGCTAGAGCACTAGCGGGATGGTACGATCCAGATACGCAGTATTTT.

Regarding this clonotype: The junction departs from the called germline gene at one end, perhaps through a read error. CDR3 DNA: TGTGCCGGCAGCTCCCCTCCCGAAGAGACCCAGTACTTC. Encoded protein: CAGSSPPEETQYF. This chain connects TRBV7-9 to TRBJ2-5, with no clear D. The CDR3 sequence is 13 residues long. CDR1 SEHNR and CDR2 FQNEAQ come from the germline V gene (reference sequence).

The table lists this clonotype with a count of one. CDR3 protein: CASSEAGKGQPQHF. The DNA of the CDR3 is TGTGCCAGCAGTGAAGCAGGGAAAGGTCAGCCCCAGCATTTT. The chain employs TRBV25-1 and TRBJ1-5, with D possibly being TRBD1 (5 bases). Germline V gene data show CDR1 as MGHDK and CDR2 as SYGVNS. Trimming removed 2 bases at V and 6 bases at J, with 11 bases between. CDR3 length: 14 amino acids.

This clonotype was observed a handful of times. The V and J genes are TRBV29-1 and TRBJ2-5; TRBD2 might be the D (5 bases). The CDR3 consists of 12 residues. Germline V gene sequence: CDR1 SQVTM, CDR2 ANQGSEA. Trimming took off 6 bases at V and 1 base at J, with 9 bases between the two ends. Here the CDR3 DNA reads TGCAGCGTCCCCGGGGTCCAAGAGACCCAGTACTTC. Its translation: CSVPGVQETQYF.

Many counts were recorded for this clonotype. V and J are TRBV12-3 or TRBV12-4 and TRBJ2-2, with 7 bases identical to TRBD1. With 6 bases clipped from V and 7 bases from J, the junction kept 11 bases outside the gene matches. The CDR3 is made up of 15 amino acids. The DNA of the CDR3 is TGTGCCAGCAGGAAGCAGGGGGTTGCGGGCGGGGAGCTGTTTTTT. Translation: CASRKQGVAGGELFF.

The sample holds many counts of this clonotype. The CDR3 sequence: CATSRRAGTGGGQPQHF. The CDR3 DNA reads as TGTGCCACCAGCAGGCGAGCCGGGACAGGGGGCGGCCAGCCCCAGCATTTT. The genes are TRBV15 and TRBJ1-5; TRBD1 matches at 12 bases. V was pared by 3 bases and J by 7 bases, with 10 bases of the junction left unmatched. Germline loops: CDR1 LNHNV, CDR2 YYDKDF (reference sequence). The CDR3 loop spans 17 amino acids.